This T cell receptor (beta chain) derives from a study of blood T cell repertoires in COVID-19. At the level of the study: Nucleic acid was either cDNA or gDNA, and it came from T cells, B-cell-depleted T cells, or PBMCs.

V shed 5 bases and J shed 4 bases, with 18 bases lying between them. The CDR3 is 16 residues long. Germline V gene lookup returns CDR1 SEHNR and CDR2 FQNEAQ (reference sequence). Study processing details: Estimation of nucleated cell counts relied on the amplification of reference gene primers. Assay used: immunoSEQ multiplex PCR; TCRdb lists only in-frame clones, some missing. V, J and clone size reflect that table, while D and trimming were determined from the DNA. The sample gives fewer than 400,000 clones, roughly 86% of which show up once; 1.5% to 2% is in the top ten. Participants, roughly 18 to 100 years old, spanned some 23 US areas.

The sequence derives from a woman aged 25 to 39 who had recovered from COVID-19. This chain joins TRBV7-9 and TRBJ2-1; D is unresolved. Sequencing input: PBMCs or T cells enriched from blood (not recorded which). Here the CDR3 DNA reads TGTGCCAGCAGCCCCCGACTTGTCGGCAATTACAATGAGCAGTTCTTC. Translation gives CASSPRLVGNYNEQFF.